These 8 T cell receptor beta chains were sequenced from one sample in a study of Tregs in tolerant kidney transplant recipients. TCRdb's table, derived via immunoSEQ multiplex PCR, lists solely in-frame clones and lacks some. This table has 90,000 to 150,000 clones, approximately 90% appearing once. The sequenced material came from CD4+ T cells from blood. Every receptor here comes from a human donor in good health.

This chain joins TRBV5-1 and TRBJ2-7, with TRBD2 matching 16 bases. The CDR3 spans 17 residues. Germline lookup yields CDR1 SGHRS and CDR2 YFSETQ. The V and J ends lost 4 bases and 1 base, in that order; junction bases with no gene match: 5. CDR3 in DNA: TGCGCCAGCAGCAAGGGACTAGCGGGGGGGTTGTCCTACGAGCAGTACTTC. As protein: CASSKGLAGGLSYEQYF.

V gene TRBV5-1 combines with J gene TRBJ1-1; the match to TRBD1 covers 7 bases. In germline, CDR1 is SGHRS, CDR2 YFSETQ. There are 15 residues in the CDR3. V trimming: 1 base; J trimming: 1 base; junction bases outside the gene matches: 4. The CDR3 region has the DNA TGCGCCAGCAGCTTGTCGACAGGGACGAACACTGAAGCTTTCTTT. Encoded protein: CASSLSTGTNTEAFF.

The genes are TRBV18 and TRBJ2-3; 7 bases align to TRBD2. V trimming: 3 bases; J trimming: 2 bases; junction bases outside the gene matches: 11. CDR1 and CDR2 (germline): KGHSH, LQKENI. The CDR3 consists of 17 residues. DNA for the CDR3: TGTGCCAGCTCACCTCCGGGGCGCGGGGGAGCCACAGATACGCAGTATTTT. Protein sequence: CASSPPGRGGATDTQYF.

The rearrangement links TRBV7-9 to TRBJ1-2; 7 positions match TRBD1. V was clipped by 3 bases and J by 14 bases; unmatched bases: 9. The CDR3 contains 12 residues. Germline assignment: CDR1 SEHNR and CDR2 FQNEAQ (reference sequence). CDR3 DNA: TGTGCCAGCAGCTTTGGAAGGACAGGCTTAACCTTC. It yields the protein CASSFGRTGLTF.

The rearrangement uses TRBV7-8 and TRBJ2-3; TRBD2 matches at 8 bases. Germline CDR1 SGHVS, CDR2 FQNEAQ. The CDR3 runs 14 residues. V shed 8 bases and J 4 bases; nucleotides not matched to a gene: 8. The CDR3 nucleotides read TGTGCCAGCCTCCGGGGGGGCCCGGCAGATACGCAGTATTTT. Translating gives CASLRGGPADTQYF.

The rearrangement links TRBV29-1 to TRBJ2-5, with D perhaps TRBD1 (6 bases). The CDR3 is made up of 13 amino acids. Germline lookup yields CDR1 SQVTM and CDR2 ANQGSEA. Trimming removed 5 bases from V and 3 bases from J, with 13 bases in between. CDR3 sequence reads: CSVSRGFEETQYF. The CDR3 DNA follows: TGCAGCGTTTCAAGGGGGTTTGAAGAGACCCAGTACTTC.

The V and J genes are TRBV6-1 and TRBJ2-4; D call uncertain. CDR3 length: 15 amino acids. Germline CDR1 and CDR2: MNHNS and SASEGT. V lost 10 bases and J 0 bases, leaving 16 bases between the germline ends. This chain's CDR3 is CATEGHALAKNIQYF. The CDR3 DNA reads as TGTGCCACCGAAGGTCACGCGCTAGCCAAAAACATTCAGTACTTC.

The J gene is TRBJ1-3, the V gene TRBV10-1; no definite D call. Germline CDR1 and CDR2: WNHNN and SYGVQD (reference sequence). The CDR3 is 13 amino acids. The V end was cut by 4 bases, the J end by 4 bases, with 8 bases between. The CDR3 DNA follows: TGCGCCAGCAGTGGTGGTCGGGGAAACACCATATATTTT. As protein: CASSGGRGNTIYF.